Below are 8 T cell receptor beta chains sequenced from a single sample in a study of vaccination effects on CD4 cells after COVID-19. Their cognate antigens are unknown. The data were produced by immunoSEQ multiplex PCR, yet TCRdb's version contains in-frame clones alone and is incomplete. Of 65,000 to 85,000 clones listed, about 80% were seen once; the top ten hold 9% to 15%. Ahead of sequencing, the ViraFEST assay grew antigen-specific CD4+ T cells using viral peptide pools. Isolation of CD4+ T cells took place after less than 12 days of culture. Vaccine recipients had no previous SARS-CoV-2 infection; their nucleocapsid antibodies were negative. The material was CD4+ T cells from PBMCs cultured with SARS-CoV-2 spike peptides, obtained before COVID-19 vaccination. The receptors come from a human donor who received a COVID-19 vaccine.

V and J are TRBV4-1 and TRBJ1-2, with D maybe TRBD1 (6 bases). The CDR3 runs 16 residues. In germline, CDR1 is MGHRA, CDR2 YSYEKL. The V gene lost 5 bases and the J gene lost 9 bases, with 25 bases spanning the gap. Here the CDR3 reads CASSGQRVGVGFRYTF. CDR3 DNA sequence: TGCGCCAGCAGCGGACAGAGGGTAGGGGTGGGTTTTCGCTACACCTTC.

The chain has TRBV6-5 and TRBJ2-1; D is unresolved. Germline CDR1 and CDR2: MNHEY and SVGAGI. V was shortened by 2 bases and J by 6 bases, with 14 bases between the two germline ends. This CDR3 is 15 amino acids long. The DNA for the CDR3 is TGTGCCAGCAGTTACGCGTCGGCCCTAATCAATGAGCAGTTCTTC. Its translation is CASSYASALINEQFF.

This chain connects TRBV5-4 to TRBJ2-1; 13 bases are a match to TRBD2. The J segment lost 9 bases and the V segment lost 0 bases, leaving 9 bases of the junction unmatched. The CDR3 has 17 residues. The germline V gene encodes CDR1 SGHNT and CDR2 YYREEE (reference sequence). The CDR3 DNA is TGTGCCAGCAGCTTGGCGTTACTAGCGGGGGGGCCTGGTGAGCAGTTCTTC. The encoded protein is CASSLALLAGGPGEQFF.

CDR3 coding DNA: TGTGCCAGCAGCCCGGGGGGAGTTGGTCCCTACGAGCAGTACGTC. Residues: CASSPGGVGPYEQYV. This chain links TRBV6-5 with TRBJ2-7; 7 nucleotides line up with TRBD2. This CDR3 comprises 15 residues. Germline lookup yields CDR1 MNHEY and CDR2 SVGAGI. With 6 bases clipped from V and 2 bases from J, the junction kept 10 bases outside the gene matches.

V is TRBV3-1 (or the pseudogene TRBV3-2) and J is TRBJ2-2; possible D gene TRBD1, 7 bases. Germline CDR1 LGHDT, CDR2 YNNKEL (reference sequence). CDR3 length: 15 residues. Trimming took off 3 bases at V and 7 bases at J, with 15 bases between the two ends. The CDR3 nucleotides are TGTGCCAGCAGCCAGCGGGACAGCGCTTTCGGGGAGCTGTTTTTT. Protein product: CASSQRDSAFGELFF.

This chain links TRBV7-9 with TRBJ1-4; the match to TRBD1 covers 8 bases. This CDR3 has 17 amino acids. Unmatched junction bases numbered 7, after V lost 4 bases and J lost 0 bases. Germline V gives CDR1 SEHNR, CDR2 FQNEAQ (reference sequence). The CDR3 loop reads CASSSGQAIATNEKLFF. The CDR3 DNA reads TGTGCCAGCAGCTCGGGACAGGCGATTGCAACTAATGAAAAACTGTTTTTT.

The chain uses TRBV2 and TRBJ1-1; no firm D call. V lost 1 base to trimming and J lost 3 bases, with 9 bases between them. Germline V CDR1 and CDR2: SNHLY, FYNNEI. The CDR3 sequence is 14 residues long. The CDR3 sequence is CASSEGRSYTEAFF. In DNA form, the CDR3 reads TGTGCCAGCAGTGAAGGTAGAAGTTACACTGAAGCTTTCTTT.

This clone has just one count. The chain links TRBV21-1 to TRBJ2-7; TRBD2, the D gene given by the table, was not confirmed from the DNA. TRBV21-1 is deemed a pseudogene. The CDR3 is 20 amino acids. CDR3 protein: CASSSPMGYRGATSSYEQYV. CDR3 DNA: TGTGCCAGCAGCAGCCCCATGGGCTACCGGGGGGCGACGAGCTCCTACGAGCAGTACGTC.